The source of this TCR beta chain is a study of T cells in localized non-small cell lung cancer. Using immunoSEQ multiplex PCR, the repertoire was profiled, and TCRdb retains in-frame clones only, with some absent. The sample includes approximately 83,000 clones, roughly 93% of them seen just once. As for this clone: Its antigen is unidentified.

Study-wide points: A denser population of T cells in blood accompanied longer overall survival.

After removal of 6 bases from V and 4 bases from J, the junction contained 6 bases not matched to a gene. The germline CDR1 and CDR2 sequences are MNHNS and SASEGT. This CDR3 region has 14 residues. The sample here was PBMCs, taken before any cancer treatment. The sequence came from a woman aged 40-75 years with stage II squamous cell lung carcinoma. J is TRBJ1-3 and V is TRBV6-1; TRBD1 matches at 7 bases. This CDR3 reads CASSPGTDGNTIYF. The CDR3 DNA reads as TGTGCCAGCAGCCCTGGGACAGACGGAAACACCATATATTTT.